The 13 T cell receptor beta chains given below trace back to one sample, sequenced in a study of shared clonotypes between healthy human individuals. Profiling relied on immunoSEQ multiplex PCR, and the TCRdb table lists in-frame clones only, not all of them. The data contain about 1,800,000 clones, around 96% of them singletons. The naive CD8 subset, CD45RO-negative cells positively selected for CCR7, excluded terminally differentiated effector memory CD45RA+ cells. Sequencing used naive CD8+ T cells sorted from blood. These receptors were collected from a man between 18 and 29 years old in good health.

This clone was detected only once. The chain is built from TRBV5-1 and TRBJ2-7; D assignment may be TRBD1 or TRBD2 (5 bases each). From germline, CDR1 is SGHRS and CDR2 YFSETQ. This CDR3 spans 14 amino acids. Deletions cut 0 bases from V and 3 bases from J, with 10 bases between. The CDR3 protein is CASSLVGTLYEQYF. The DNA of the CDR3 is TGCGCCAGCAGCTTGGTAGGGACCCTCTACGAGCAGTACTTC. The whole variable domain, remainder taken from reference TRBV5-1 and TRBJ2-7, is KAGVTQTPRYLIKTRGQQVTLSCSPISGHRSVSWYQQTPGQGLQFLFEYFSETQRNKGNFPGRFSGRQFSNSRSEMNVSTLELGDSALYLCASSLVGTLYEQYFGPGTRLTVT.

This sequence joins TRBV7-8 and TRBJ2-7; a possible D gene is TRBD2 (5 bases). The germline CDR1 and CDR2 sequences are SGHVS and FQNEAQ. Between the trimmed V and J ends, which lost 4 bases and 2 bases, there was a span of 15 bases. This CDR3 is built from 15 residues. CDR3 sequence: CASSSSTGDPYEQYF. Written as DNA, the CDR3 is TGTGCCAGCAGCTCTTCCACCGGGGATCCCTACGAGCAGTACTTC.

The table lists this clone with a few counts. The sample has other DNA sequences that encode this CDR3 too. CDR3 loop: CASSLGLAGDEQYF. CDR3 sequence (DNA): TGTGCCAGCAGTCTGGGACTAGCGGGAGACGAGCAGTACTTC. V usage is TRBV27 and J usage is TRBJ2-7; 14 bases line up with TRBD2. The CDR3 extends over 14 amino acids. The V and J ends lost 5 bases and 5 bases, in that order; junction bases with no gene match: 2. CDR1 and CDR2 from the germline V gene are MNHEY and SMNVEV (reference sequence).

For this clone: This CDR3 is also generated by other DNA sequences in the sample. The chain is built from TRBV5-1 and TRBJ2-1; no definite D call. The V gene lost 0 bases and the J gene lost 10 bases, with 5 bases spanning the gap. The CDR3 extends over 11 amino acids. The V gene's germline CDR1 is SGHRS and CDR2 YFSETQ. The CDR3 is CASSLGPEQFF. The CDR3, as DNA: TGCGCCAGCAGCTTGGGACCCGAGCAGTTCTTC.

This CDR3 is CASRGGSSYNEQFF. As DNA, the CDR3 is TGTGCAAGTCGCGGGGGCAGCTCCTACAATGAGCAGTTCTTC. The chain uses TRBV12-2 and TRBJ2-1; TRBD1 is the table's D call and was not checked against the DNA. TRBV12-2 is reported as a pseudogene. The CDR3 spans 14 residues.

V is TRBV6-5 and J is TRBJ2-1; 7 bases are shared with TRBD2. Per the germline V gene, CDR1 is MNHEY and CDR2 is SVGAGI. The CDR3 is 15 residues long. After removal of 7 bases from V and 6 bases from J, the junction contained 12 bases not matched to a gene. The CDR3, as DNA: TGTGCCAGCAATCATGGGCGGGAGCAGGGCAATGAGCAGTTCTTC. Translating gives CASNHGREQGNEQFF.

CDR3 in amino acids: CASTFSGGWGEQFF. The CDR3 region has the DNA TGTGCCAGCACCTTCAGCGGGGGATGGGGTGAGCAGTTCTTC. The chain is built from TRBV6-6 and TRBJ2-1; the match to TRBD2 covers 8 bases. CDR3 length: 14 residues. Germline V gene lookup returns CDR1 MNHNY and CDR2 SVGAGI (reference sequence). After removal of 7 bases from V and 9 bases from J, the junction contained 11 bases not matched to a gene.

This sequence joins TRBV4-1 and TRBJ1-3, with D unclear. Looked up from germline, CDR1 is MGHRA and CDR2 is YSYEKL. The CDR3 is 17 amino acids. V gave up 1 base and J gave up 0 bases, with 13 bases separating them. CDR3 loop: CASSQVSSTISGNTIYF. The CDR3 DNA is TGCGCCAGCAGCCAAGTCAGCAGCACTATCTCTGGAAACACCATATATTTT.

The J gene is TRBJ1-3, the V gene TRBV29-1; D uncertain. V was shortened by 5 bases and J by 0 bases, with 11 bases between the two germline ends. Germline lookup yields CDR1 SQVTM and CDR2 ANQGSEA. The CDR3 runs 14 residues. CDR3 sequence: CSVLTVGSGNTIYF. The CDR3, as DNA: TGCAGCGTTTTAACAGTTGGCTCTGGAAACACCATATATTTT.

The V call is TRBV2, the J call TRBJ2-1; 9 positions agree with TRBD2. Germline CDR1 reads SNHLY; CDR2 reads FYNNEI. V was clipped by 10 bases and J by 2 bases; unmatched bases: 12. CDR3 length equals 16 residues. CDR3 amino acids: CANPGMASGAYNEQFF. Here the CDR3 DNA reads TGTGCCAACCCCGGAATGGCTAGCGGGGCCTACAATGAGCAGTTCTTC. Supplemented by reference TRBV2 and TRBJ2-1, the full variable domain reads EPEVTQTPSHQVTQMGQEVILRCVPISNHLYFYWYRQILGQKVEFLVSFYNNEISEKSEIFDDQFSVERPDGSNFTLKIRSTKLEDSAMYFCANPGMASGAYNEQFFGPGTRLTVL.

Only one count was recorded for this clone. This sample also contains other DNA sequences that code for the same CDR3. V usage is TRBV4-1 and J usage is TRBJ2-7, with TRBD1 as a possible D gene (6 bases). CDR1 MGHRA and CDR2 YSYEKL come from the germline V gene. Trimming removed 1 base from V and 2 bases from J, with 12 bases in between. The CDR3 is 15 amino acids. CDR3 residues: CASSQAGVGTYEQYF. The CDR3 region has the DNA TGCGCCAGCAGCCAAGCAGGGGTTGGGACCTACGAGCAGTACTTC.

As for this clone: Other DNA sequences in this specimen translate into the identical CDR3. V usage is TRBV28 and J usage is TRBJ1-2; D unclear. V was shortened by 4 bases and J by 7 bases, with 13 bases between the two germline ends. The length of the CDR3 is 13 residues. Germline CDR1 MDHEN, CDR2 SYDVKM. The CDR3 DNA follows: TGTGCCAGCAGTTCCCCCTGGGGAGGTGGCTACACCTTC. It codes for CASSSPWGGGYTF.

This chain links TRBV7-9 with TRBJ2-7, with 7 bases that match TRBD1. Per the germline V gene, CDR1 is SEHNR and CDR2 is FQNEAQ (reference sequence). Trimming removed 3 bases from V and 5 bases from J; junction bases left unmatched: 7. The CDR3 consists of 14 residues. This CDR3 reads CASSFENRGHEQYF. The DNA for the CDR3 is TGTGCCAGCAGCTTCGAAAACAGGGGCCACGAGCAGTACTTC. The full variable domain, completed using reference TRBV7-9 and TRBJ2-7, is DTGVSQNPRHKITKRGQNVTFRCDPISEHNRLYWYRQTLGQGPEFLTYFQNEAQLEKSRLLSDRFSAERPKGSFSTLEIQRTEQGDSAMYLCASSFENRGHEQYFGPGTRLTVT.